The T cell receptor beta chain described here comes from a study of prognosis after radiotherapy for stage I lung cancer. Overall study context: Over eleven of the patients were found to have newly diagnosed primary stage I lung tumors, and roughly five were living with oligometastatic NSCLC after surgical resection of the primary tumor.

This clonotype is labeled medium-sized. Antigen specificity is unknown. This CDR3 has 13 amino acids. Germline CDR1 is SGHRS and CDR2 is YFSETQ. The V end was cut by 2 bases, the J end by 8 bases, with 13 bases between. Study-wide findings and caveats: There was a fall in unique TCR clone counts after stereotactic body radiation therapy, median roughly 10,000 versus 7,000. It was in patients who developed distant metastases that Shannon entropy after stereotactic body radiation therapy was lower.

It was by two-round multiplex PCR that TCR beta CDR3 was amplified from genomic DNA. Used in first-round PCR were primers specific to each TRBV and TRBJ gene. Each CDR3 protein gets one entry after TCRdb re-called the multiplex PCR reads with MiXCR. The data contain over 12,000 distinct CDR3 sequences, roughly 25% of them singletons. The rearrangement joins TRBV5-1 to TRBJ1-1; TRBD1 is a possible D gene (6 bases). The specimen comprised PBMCs, sampled before or after stereotactic body radiation therapy (not recorded which). The source is a donor aged 50 or older with non-small cell lung cancer. The CDR3 protein is CASSFYRETEAFF. CDR3 nucleotide sequence: TGCGCCAGCAGCTTTTACAGGGAGACGGAAGCTTTCTTT.